Below, 10 T cell receptor beta chains from the same sample are listed, as sequenced in a study of identical twins. TCRdb independently ran MiXCR on the 5' RACE reads; one entry per CDR3 protein. The top ten clones hold around 0.5% of a sample with 450,000 to 600,000 distinct CDR3 sequences, about a fifth of them seen once. The sample was also reused in another study, on yellow fever vaccine responses in identical twins.

Sequencing was carried out using CD4+ T cells sorted from blood. These receptors were obtained from a woman between 18 and 29 years old in good health.

This chain uses TRBV20-1 with TRBJ2-5; TRBD1 aligns across 7 bases. The CDR3 is 13 amino acids. Germline V gene lookup returns CDR1 DFQATT and CDR2 SNEGSKA (reference sequence). The J segment lost 7 bases and the V segment lost 5 bases, leaving 10 bases of the junction unmatched. In DNA form, the CDR3 reads TGCAGTGCTTTTGAAAGACAGGGTACGACCCAGTACTTC. Translating it yields CSAFERQGTTQYF.

The gene calls are TRBV19 and TRBJ2-7; 10 nucleotides line up with TRBD2. This CDR3 has 15 amino acids. Germline CDR1 is LNHDA and CDR2 is SQIVND (reference sequence). V trimming: 1 base; J trimming: 2 bases; junction bases outside the gene matches: 2. The CDR3 loop is CASSIVAGGTYEQYF. The CDR3 DNA sequence: TGTGCCAGTAGTATAGTAGCGGGAGGAACCTACGAGCAGTACTTC.

The chain employs TRBV14 and TRBJ2-3, with 13 bases lining up with TRBD2. V dropped 1 base and J dropped 1; count of bases not matched to a gene: 2. CDR3 size: 17 residues. Germline CDR1 is SGHDN and CDR2 is FVKESK. The CDR3 DNA is TGTGCCAGCAGCCAAGCGGGACTAGCGGGACGCACAGATACGCAGTATTTT. This gives the protein CASSQAGLAGRTDTQYF.

V gene TRBV20-1 combines with J gene TRBJ2-3, with TRBD2 as a possible D gene (6 bases). Germline values: CDR1 DFQATT, CDR2 SNEGSKA (reference sequence). Trimming removed 5 bases at V and 0 bases at J, with 12 bases between. This CDR3 contains 14 residues. The chain's CDR3 is CSASGRGSTDTQYF. DNA of the CDR3: TGCAGTGCTTCGGGGCGGGGAAGCACAGATACGCAGTATTTT.

V gene TRBV10-3 combines with J gene TRBJ2-7; D is unresolved. The CDR3 is 12 residues long. V gave up 2 bases and J gave up 3 bases, with 5 bases separating them. In germline, CDR1 is ENHRY, CDR2 SYGVKD. CDR3 protein: CAISETLYEQYF. In nucleotides, the CDR3 is TGTGCCATCAGTGAGACCCTCTACGAGCAGTACTTC.

CDR3 coding DNA: TGCGCCAGCAGCTCCGGGACAAAGGGCACAGATACGCAGTATTTT. Its protein is CASSSGTKGTDTQYF. J is TRBJ2-3 and V is TRBV5-1; D is possibly TRBD1 (6 bases). Germline V gives CDR1 SGHRS, CDR2 YFSETQ. The CDR3 spans 15 residues. V lost 3 bases to trimming and J lost 1 base, with 12 bases between them.

The rearrangement uses TRBV24-1 and TRBJ2-3; D is possibly TRBD2 (7 bases). The ends were cut back, 3 bases at V and 2 bases at J, with 17 bases in the middle. The CDR3 has 17 amino acids. The germline V gene has CDR1 KGHDR and CDR2 SFDVKD. The chain's CDR3 is CATSDLRGAGITDTQYF. In DNA form, the CDR3 reads TGTGCCACCAGTGATCTCCGGGGGGCCGGGATCACAGATACGCAGTATTTT.

This clonotype was recorded many times. This chain links TRBV24-1 with TRBJ2-2; D possibly corresponds to TRBD2 (6 bases). Trimming shortened V by 4 bases and J by 8 bases, and 16 bases separated the two germline ends. The CDR3 runs to 15 residues. Germline V CDR1 and CDR2: KGHDR, SFDVKD. The CDR3 here is CATSDLGTPRGELFF. DNA of the CDR3: TGTGCCACCAGTGACCTAGGGACTCCCAGAGGGGAGCTGTTTTTT.

The J gene is TRBJ2-5, the V gene TRBV20-1; 10 bases map to TRBD1. V dropped 1 base and J dropped 2; count of bases not matched to a gene: 4. The germline CDR1 and CDR2 sequences are DFQATT and SNEGSKA (reference sequence). The length of the CDR3 is 15 residues. In nucleotides, the CDR3 is TGCAGTGCTAGAGGGGACAGGGGACCACAAGAGACCCAGTACTTC. This gives the protein CSARGDRGPQETQYF.

This clonotype was found a few times. The CDR3 loop reads CASSWELVPETQYF. The CDR3 DNA sequence: TGCGCCAGCAGCTGGGAACTAGTCCCAGAGACCCAGTACTTC. The gene calls are TRBV5-1 and TRBJ2-5; D might be TRBD2 (5 bases). CDR1 SGHRS and CDR2 YFSETQ come from the germline V gene. V lost 3 bases and J 4 bases, leaving 13 bases between the germline ends. The CDR3 totals 14 residues. The whole variable domain, filled in from reference TRBV5-1 and TRBJ2-5, reads KAGVTQTPRYLIKTRGQQVTLSCSPISGHRSVSWYQQTPGQGLQFLFEYFSETQRNKGNFPGRFSGRQFSNSRSEMNVSTLELGDSALYLCASSWELVPETQYFGPGTRLLVL.